This T cell receptor (beta chain) emerged from a study of graft-versus-host responses after intestinal transplantation. With V trimmed by 3 bases and J by 7 bases, 10 bases remained unmatched. The CDR3 has 15 residues. The germline V gene encodes CDR1 SGHTA and CDR2 FQGNSA. This clone was detected once. The antigen remains undetermined. Some clones are missing from TCRdb's copy, which holds only in-frame ones; the method was immunoSEQ multiplex PCR. The sample records 75,000 to 95,000 clones, approximately 90% being singletons. The chain recombines TRBV7-2 with TRBJ1-2; 8 bases line up with TRBD1. The sample here was unstimulated CD4+ T cells sorted from spleen or lymph node cells, taken before transplant. This receptor was obtained from a human donor who was the organ donor for an intestinal transplant. CDR3 sequence (DNA): TGTGCCAGCAGCTTCGTTACCAGGGGGCGCGGTGGCTACACCTTC. The encoded protein is CASSFVTRGRGGYTF.